Listed below are T cell receptor beta chains from one sample, sequenced in a study of T cells in Graves' hyperthyroidism and ophthalmopathy. From the multiplex PCR reads, TCRdb called clonotypes with MiXCR, one entry per CDR3 protein. The data show 250,000 to 400,000 distinct CDR3 sequences, with approximately 14% seen just once and 30% to 35% held by the top ten. The sample taken for sequencing was blood. The receptors were gathered from a woman between 35 and 50 years old with Graves' ophthalmopathy. Both conserved end residues are part of each CDR3. A D gene is named only where the DNA matches it firmly. The size entry is marked missing in some rows and otherwise reads once, few, many or a size class.

d_gene: .; j_gene: TRBJ1-2; abundance: .; v_gene: TRBV3-1; CDR3aa: CASSLGEGRGYGYTF; CDR3nt: TGTGCCAGCAGCCTTGGTGAGGGGCGAGGCTATGGCTACACCTTC
d_gene: .; j_gene: TRBJ2-5; abundance: few; v_gene: TRBV2; CDR3aa: CASRRQILQETQYF; CDR3nt: TGTGCCAGCAGACGTCAGATTCTCCAAGAGACCCAGTACTTC
d_gene: .; j_gene: TRBJ2-5; abundance: .; v_gene: TRBV11-1; CDR3aa: CASSLSAGETQYF; CDR3nt: TGTGCCAGCAGCTTATCCGCCGGGGAGACCCAGTACTTC
d_gene: .; j_gene: TRBJ2-2; abundance: many; v_gene: TRBV28; CDR3aa: CASSRTRQAGELFF; CDR3nt: TGTGCCAGCAGTAGGACTAGACAGGCCGGGGAGCTGTTTTTT
d_gene: .; j_gene: TRBJ2-7; abundance: .; v_gene: TRBV10-3; CDR3aa: CAISDQTATSSYEQYF; CDR3nt: TGTGCCATCAGTGATCAGACTGCCACGAGCTCCTACGAGCAGTACTTC
d_gene: .; j_gene: TRBJ2-2; abundance: many; v_gene: TRBV2; CDR3aa: CASSGTERLNPGELFF; CDR3nt: TGTGCCAGCAGTGGAACTGAGCGGTTAAATCCCGGGGAGCTGTTTTTT
d_gene: .; j_gene: TRBJ2-1; abundance: many; v_gene: TRBV6-6; CDR3aa: CASSYTQGLFQFF; CDR3nt: TGTGCCAGCAGTTACACCCAGGGACTCTTCCAGTTCTTC
d_gene: .; j_gene: TRBJ1-2; abundance: few; v_gene: TRBV5-1; CDR3aa: CASSLKTGAGYTF; CDR3nt: TGCGCCAGCAGCCTAAAGACAGGAGCCGGCTACACCTTC
d_gene: .; j_gene: TRBJ1-1; abundance: many; v_gene: TRBV29-1; CDR3aa: CSVGKTARAEAFF; CDR3nt: TGCAGCGTTGGCAAGACCGCGCGCGCTGAAGCTTTCTTT
d_gene: TRBD2; j_gene: TRBJ2-2; abundance: .; v_gene: TRBV5-1; CDR3aa: CASSFQAGVTGELFF; CDR3nt: TGCGCCAGCAGCTTTCAAGCGGGGGTCACCGGGGAGCTGTTTTTT
d_gene: .; j_gene: TRBJ1-6; abundance: .; v_gene: TRBV5-4; CDR3aa: CASSFSTAPYNSPLHF; CDR3nt: TGTGCCAGCAGCTTCTCGACAGCCCCCTATAATTCACCCCTCCACTTT
d_gene: .; j_gene: TRBJ2-1; abundance: many; v_gene: TRBV2; CDR3aa: CASSESRGLAGEQFF; CDR3nt: TGTGCCAGCAGTGAAAGTCGCGGGCTAGCCGGTGAGCAGTTCTTC
d_gene: TRBD1; j_gene: TRBJ2-1; abundance: many; v_gene: TRBV11-2; CDR3aa: CASSNGQGSNEQFF; CDR3nt: TGTGCCAGCAGCAATGGACAGGGTTCCAATGAGCAGTTCTTC
d_gene: TRBD1; j_gene: TRBJ1-6; abundance: many; v_gene: TRBV27; CDR3aa: CASSFYRGNNSPLHF; CDR3nt: TGTGCCAGCAGTTTTTACAGGGGGAATAATTCACCCCTCCACTTT
d_gene: .; j_gene: TRBJ2-3; abundance: many; v_gene: TRBV5-1; CDR3aa: CASSLARGFTDTQYF; CDR3nt: TGCGCCAGCAGCTTGGCCCGAGGTTTCACAGATACGCAGTATTTT
d_gene: .; j_gene: TRBJ2-1; abundance: few; v_gene: TRBV5-1; CDR3aa: CASSLVARVGNEQFF; CDR3nt: TGCGCCAGCAGCTTGGTGGCCAGGGTTGGTAATGAGCAGTTCTTC
d_gene: .; j_gene: TRBJ2-4; abundance: few; v_gene: TRBV7-8; CDR3aa: CASSLDLRAKNIQYF; CDR3nt: TGTGCCAGCAGCTTGGACCTTAGAGCCAAAAACATTCAGTACTTC
d_gene: TRBD2; j_gene: TRBJ2-7; abundance: many; v_gene: TRBV20-1; CDR3aa: CSARARRAGAYEQYF; CDR3nt: TGCAGTGCTAGAGCTCGGCGAGCGGGGGCCTACGAGCAGTACTTC
d_gene: TRBD1; j_gene: TRBJ2-1; abundance: many; v_gene: TRBV12-3/TRBV12-4; CDR3aa: CASSQGRDRDMFF; CDR3nt: TGTGCCAGCAGCCAGGGCAGGGACAGAGACATGTTCTTC
d_gene: .; j_gene: TRBJ1-4; abundance: .; v_gene: TRBV6-1; CDR3aa: CASRGSDSEIEKLFF; CDR3nt: TGTGCCAGCAGAGGCTCGGACAGTGAGATTGAAAAACTGTTTTTT
d_gene: TRBD1; j_gene: TRBJ1-1; abundance: many; v_gene: TRBV27; CDR3aa: CASSRGQTMNTEAFF; CDR3nt: TGTGCCAGCAGTCGGGGACAGACCATGAACACTGAAGCTTTCTTT
d_gene: .; j_gene: TRBJ1-1; abundance: many; v_gene: TRBV29-1; CDR3aa: CSIEITEAFF; CDR3nt: TGCAGTATAGAGATCACTGAAGCTTTCTTT
d_gene: .; j_gene: TRBJ2-7; abundance: once; v_gene: TRBV11-2; CDR3aa: CASSSPSLGGEQYF; CDR3nt: TGTGCCAGCAGCTCTCCGTCGTTGGGGGGCGAGCAGTACTTC
d_gene: TRBD1; j_gene: TRBJ2-7; abundance: many; v_gene: TRBV5-1; CDR3aa: CASSLLTGGSYEQYF; CDR3nt: TGCGCCAGCAGCCTCCTGACAGGGGGCTCCTACGAGCAGTACTTC
d_gene: TRBD1; j_gene: TRBJ1-2; abundance: many; v_gene: TRBV6-1; CDR3aa: CASSFDFPQGGTNYGYTF; CDR3nt: TGTGCCAGCAGTTTTGATTTTCCGCAGGGGGGGACTAACTATGGCTACACCTTC
d_gene: .; j_gene: TRBJ2-2; abundance: .; v_gene: TRBV7-3; CDR3aa: CASSLSDGNTGELFF; CDR3nt: TGTGCCAGCAGCTTAAGTGACGGGAACACCGGGGAGCTGTTTTTT
d_gene: .; j_gene: TRBJ2-7; abundance: .; v_gene: TRBV19; CDR3aa: CASSIIGLSNEQYF; CDR3nt: TGTGCCAGTAGTATTATTGGGTTATCTAACGAGCAGTACTTC
d_gene: .; j_gene: TRBJ1-1; abundance: many; v_gene: TRBV12-3/TRBV12-4; CDR3aa: CASTPDPAPEAFF; CDR3nt: TGTGCCAGCACCCCGGACCCGGCCCCTGAAGCTTTCTTT
d_gene: .; j_gene: TRBJ1-6; abundance: .; v_gene: TRBV6-1; CDR3aa: CASSEYPSSYTSPLHF; CDR3nt: TGTGCCAGCAGTGAATATCCCAGCTCCTATACTTCACCCCTCCACTTT
d_gene: TRBD1; j_gene: TRBJ2-5; abundance: .; v_gene: TRBV3-1; CDR3aa: CASSQRDGTGGLEVTQYF; CDR3nt: TGTGCCAGCAGCCAAAGAGATGGGACAGGGGGCTTGGAAGTGACCCAGTACTTC
d_gene: .; j_gene: TRBJ2-1; abundance: many; v_gene: TRBV20-1; CDR3aa: CSASGQDSYNEQFF; CDR3nt: TGCAGTGCTAGTGGCCAGGACTCCTACAATGAGCAGTTCTTC
d_gene: .; j_gene: TRBJ2-5; abundance: .; v_gene: TRBV20-1; CDR3aa: CSARVERTRMGTQYF; CDR3nt: TGCAGTGCTAGAGTCGAGCGGACAAGGATGGGGACCCAGTACTTC
d_gene: TRBD1; j_gene: TRBJ2-3; abundance: many; v_gene: TRBV10-3; CDR3aa: CAITGTGRMDTQYF; CDR3nt: TGTGCCATCACCGGGACAGGTCGAATGGATACGCAGTATTTT
d_gene: TRBD1; j_gene: TRBJ2-2; abundance: few; v_gene: TRBV7-8; CDR3aa: CASSLVGGAYSGELFF; CDR3nt: TGTGCCAGCAGCTTAGTAGGGGGCGCTTATTCCGGGGAGCTGTTTTTT
d_gene: .; j_gene: TRBJ1-2; abundance: .; v_gene: TRBV28; CDR3aa: CASRLDYGYTF; CDR3nt: TGTGCCAGCAGGCTAGACTATGGCTACACCTTC
d_gene: .; j_gene: TRBJ1-1; abundance: few; v_gene: TRBV7-9; CDR3aa: CASSLEGAPNTEAFF; CDR3nt: TGTGCCAGCAGCTTAGAAGGGGCCCCGAACACTGAAGCTTTCTTT
d_gene: .; j_gene: TRBJ2-2; abundance: many; v_gene: TRBV10-3; CDR3aa: CAISGLVGELFF; CDR3nt: TGTGCCATCAGCGGTTTGGTCGGGGAGCTGTTTTTT
d_gene: TRBD2; j_gene: TRBJ2-5; abundance: many; v_gene: TRBV20-1; CDR3aa: CSASTSGRQETQYF; CDR3nt: TGCAGTGCTAGTACTAGCGGGAGGCAAGAGACCCAGTACTTC
d_gene: .; j_gene: TRBJ1-1; abundance: many; v_gene: TRBV7-2; CDR3aa: CASSQGRGMNTEAFF; CDR3nt: TGTGCCAGCAGCCAAGGGAGGGGCATGAACACTGAAGCTTTCTTT
d_gene: .; j_gene: TRBJ2-3; abundance: many; v_gene: TRBV20-1; CDR3aa: CSARGLGSTDTQYF; CDR3nt: TGCAGTGCTAGAGGGTTGGGAAGCACAGATACGCAGTATTTT
d_gene: TRBD2; j_gene: TRBJ2-1; abundance: many; v_gene: TRBV20-1; CDR3aa: CSVPSGGNEQFF; CDR3nt: TGCAGTGTCCCTAGCGGGGGGAATGAGCAGTTCTTC
d_gene: .; j_gene: TRBJ1-2; abundance: .; v_gene: TRBV20-1; CDR3aa: CSATTGISNYGYTF; CDR3nt: TGCAGTGCTACCACAGGGATTTCTAACTATGGCTACACCTTC
d_gene: TRBD2; j_gene: TRBJ2-1; abundance: .; v_gene: TRBV6-1; CDR3aa: CASRGLAGFYNEQFF; CDR3nt: TGTGCCAGCAGAGGCCTAGCGGGCTTTTACAATGAGCAGTTCTTC
d_gene: TRBD2; j_gene: TRBJ2-3; abundance: many; v_gene: TRBV7-6; CDR3aa: CASSFSGGTDTQYF; CDR3nt: TGTGCCAGCAGCTTTTCGGGAGGGACAGATACGCAGTATTTT
d_gene: .; j_gene: TRBJ2-5; abundance: few; v_gene: TRBV7-9; CDR3aa: CASSLAAGWQETQYF; CDR3nt: TGTGCCAGCAGCTTAGCGGCAGGGTGGCAAGAGACCCAGTACTTC
d_gene: TRBD1; j_gene: TRBJ2-7; abundance: many; v_gene: TRBV29-1; CDR3aa: CSAEQGPYEQYF; CDR3nt: TGCAGCGCTGAACAGGGGCCCTACGAGCAGTACTTC
d_gene: TRBD2; j_gene: TRBJ2-7; abundance: once; v_gene: TRBV28; CDR3aa: CASSLLSPSGRFQGQYF; CDR3nt: TGTGCCAGCAGTTTATTGTCCCCTAGCGGGAGGTTTCAAGGGCAGTACTTC
d_gene: .; j_gene: TRBJ2-5; abundance: .; v_gene: TRBV20-1; CDR3aa: CSARDRVWGSETQYF; CDR3nt: TGCAGTGCTAGAGATAGGGTGTGGGGGAGCGAGACCCAGTACTTC
d_gene: .; j_gene: TRBJ1-4; abundance: many; v_gene: TRBV11-2; CDR3aa: CASSLEGRVEGKLFF; CDR3nt: TGTGCCAGCAGCTTAGAGGGGAGGGTAGAAGGAAAACTGTTTTTT
d_gene: .; j_gene: TRBJ2-1; abundance: many; v_gene: TRBV28; CDR3aa: CASRPLKMASSSYNEQFF; CDR3nt: TGTGCCAGCCGACCCTTGAAAATGGCTAGCAGTTCCTACAATGAGCAGTTCTTC